This entry lists 14 T cell receptor beta chains sequenced from one sample in a study of blood T cell repertoires in COVID-19. Measured with immunoSEQ multiplex PCR; TCRdb has only the in-frame clones, and not every one. The sample carries approximately 210,000 clones, 75% to 90% recorded once. The source material was peripheral blood. These receptors all stem from a man in his forties with acute or convalescent COVID-19.

The V and J genes are TRBV7-9 and TRBJ2-7; 8 nucleotides match TRBD1. Germline-derived CDR1 and CDR2 are SEHNR and FQNEAQ (reference sequence). V trimming: 5 bases; J trimming: 3 bases; junction bases outside the gene matches: 3. CDR3 length equals 13 residues. The CDR3 region is CASSPGQDYEQYF. The CDR3 bases are TGTGCCAGCAGCCCGGGACAGGACTACGAGCAGTACTTC.

The chain links TRBV3-1 (or the pseudogene TRBV3-2) to TRBJ2-7, with D unclear. Germline CDR1 reads LGHDT; CDR2 reads YNNKEL (reference sequence). The V and J ends lost 1 base and 5 bases respectively, with 9 bases between them. The CDR3 sequence is 13 residues long. The CDR3 bases are TGTGCCAGCAGCCAAGCGAGCCCTGACGAGCAGTACTTC. Amino acids: CASSQASPDEQYF.

V gene TRBV19 combines with J gene TRBJ2-3; 10 nucleotides agree with TRBD1. V was pared by 5 bases and J by 4 bases, with 12 bases of the junction left unmatched. CDR3 length equals 17 residues. Looked up from germline, CDR1 is LNHDA and CDR2 is SQIVND (reference sequence). CDR3 in DNA: TGTGCCAGTAGTTTCTCCGGGACAGGGGACTTCCCAGATACGCAGTATTTT. Translation gives CASSFSGTGDFPDTQYF.

The chain has TRBV6-6 and TRBJ2-2; possible D gene TRBD1, 5 bases. V was shortened by 6 bases and J by 5 bases, with 19 bases between the two germline ends. Germline V lookup: CDR1 MNHNY, CDR2 SVGAGI (reference sequence). The CDR3 runs to 16 residues. CDR3 coding DNA: TGTGCCAGCAGCCCCGTCACTGGTTCAGGGACCGGGGAGCTGTTTTTT. Residues: CASSPVTGSGTGELFF.

This sequence joins TRBV3-1 (or the pseudogene TRBV3-2) and TRBJ1-5, with D unclear. The V gene lost 2 bases and the J gene lost 5 bases, with 7 bases spanning the gap. CDR1 and CDR2 (germline): LGHDT, YNNKEL (reference sequence). The CDR3 sequence is 13 residues long. Here the CDR3 reads CASSQQVDQPQHF. The CDR3 region has the DNA TGTGCCAGCAGCCAACAGGTAGATCAGCCCCAGCATTTT.

This chain connects TRBV4-2 to TRBJ1-4, with no clear D. Germline CDR1 LGHNA, CDR2 YNFKEQ. V dropped 5 bases and J dropped 0 bases, with 13 bases sitting between them. This CDR3 region has 16 residues. CDR3 sequence: CASSSNAGATNEKLFF. CDR3 nucleotides: TGTGCCAGCAGCTCGAATGCGGGAGCAACTAATGAAAAACTGTTTTTT.

This clone has just a few counts. J is TRBJ2-1 and V is TRBV9; D is possibly TRBD2 (6 bases). CDR1 is SGDLS, CDR2 YYNGEE, per germline. This CDR3 comprises 15 residues. V dropped 2 bases and J dropped 4 bases, with 13 bases sitting between them. The CDR3 DNA is TGTGCCAGCAGCGTGTTGCAGGGAGGATACAATGAGCAGTTCTTC. Protein: CASSVLQGGYNEQFF. Variable domain in full (rest from reference TRBV9 and TRBJ2-1): DSGVTQTPKHLITATGQRVTLRCSPRSGDLSVYWYQQSLDQGLQFLIQYYNGEERAKGNILERFSAQQFPDLHSELNLSSLELGDSALYFCASSVLQGGYNEQFFGPGTRLTVL.

The chain is built from TRBV18 and TRBJ2-1; a weak D match, TRBD2 (6 bases). V was trimmed by 5 bases and J by 0 bases, leaving 14 bases between them. This CDR3 has 16 residues. The germline V gene has CDR1 KGHSH and CDR2 LQKENI. Here the CDR3 DNA reads TGTGCCAGCTCATATGGGCGGGGCGGCTCCTACAATGAGCAGTTCTTC. This sequence encodes CASSYGRGGSYNEQFF.

This chain joins TRBV10-1 and TRBJ2-1, with a weak D call TRBD2 (6 bases). CDR3 size: 14 residues. Trimming removed 6 bases from V and 6 bases from J, with 15 bases in between. Germline V gene sequence: CDR1 WNHNN, CDR2 SYGVQD (reference sequence). The CDR3 region is CASRAGPGSNEQFF. The CDR3 nucleotides read TGCGCCAGCAGGGCGGGACCCGGGAGCAATGAGCAGTTCTTC.

This chain links TRBV18 with TRBJ2-5; possible D gene TRBD2, 8 bases. CDR1 is KGHSH, CDR2 LQKENI, per germline. This CDR3 region has 15 residues. Trimming stripped 4 bases from V and 5 bases from J, with 17 bases between. For the CDR3, the DNA is TGTGCCAGCTCACTTTTAGCGGGACAGAAGGAGACCCAGTACTTC. Protein product: CASSLLAGQKETQYF.

The chain is built from TRBV6-1 and TRBJ2-3; tentative D call: TRBD2 (6 bases). The CDR3 spans 14 residues. CDR1 and CDR2 from the germline V gene are MNHNS and SASEGT. The germline V and J ends were trimmed by 1 base and 2 bases, with 7 bases remaining between them. CDR3 sequence: CASSEGTTTDTQYF. In DNA form, the CDR3 reads TGTGCCAGCAGTGAAGGGACTACCACAGATACGCAGTATTTT.

The rearrangement links TRBV7-9 to TRBJ2-7; D possibly corresponds to TRBD1 (5 bases). CDR3 length equals 13 residues. Trimming shortened V by 1 base and J by 3 bases, and 7 bases separated the two germline ends. The germline CDR1 and CDR2 sequences are SEHNR and FQNEAQ (reference sequence). CDR3 DNA: TGTGCCAGCAGCTTAGACAGGAGCTACGAGCAGTACTTC. This gives the protein CASSLDRSYEQYF.

V and J are TRBV20-1 and TRBJ2-1; TRBD2 matches at 7 bases. Germline trimming cut 3 bases from V and 2 bases from J; bases unmatched to any gene: 7. This CDR3 comprises 15 residues. The V gene's germline CDR1 is DFQATT and CDR2 SNEGSKA (reference sequence). The DNA for the CDR3 is TGCAGTGCTAGTCGACTAGCCGCTACCTACAATGAGCAGTTCTTC. This codes for CSASRLAATYNEQFF.

The genes are TRBV18 and TRBJ2-2; D is unresolved. The CDR3 length is 14 residues. V shed 5 bases and J shed 0 bases, with 7 bases lying between them. Germline loops: CDR1 KGHSH, CDR2 LQKENI. CDR3 protein: CASSSQANTGELFF. The CDR3 DNA follows: TGTGCCAGCTCATCCCAGGCGAACACCGGGGAGCTGTTTTTT.